Following are 21 T cell receptor beta chains from one sample sequenced in a study of PD-1 blockade in classical Hodgkin lymphoma. Regarding time point: cycle 4 day 1 (C4D1), after 6 weeks of nivolumab. Every single patient, without exception, relapsed after autologous stem cell transplantation, and brentuximab vedotin exposure varied. The protocol was immunoSEQ multiplex PCR, while the TCRdb copy is restricted to in-frame clones and leaves out a portion. The table lists fewer than 100,000 clones, 85% to 95% of them singletons. Source: peripheral blood mononuclear cells (PBMCs), taken before the fourth cycle of nivolumab. These receptors originate from a human donor with classical Hodgkin lymphoma.

The chain couples TRBV7-6 to TRBJ1-5; 11 bases line up with TRBD1. The CDR3 consists of 15 residues. J lost 6 bases, V lost 5 bases, and 6 bases had no gene match. Germline V CDR1 and CDR2: SGHVS, FNYEAQ. The DNA of the CDR3 is TGTGCCAGCAGCCCCGGGACAGGGGGACGTCAGCCCCAGCATTTT. Its protein product is CASSPGTGGRQPQHF.

This rearrangement joins TRBV9 to TRBJ1-1; the match to TRBD1 covers 8 bases. This CDR3 is built from 14 residues. CDR1 and CDR2 from the germline V gene are SGDLS and YYNGEE. V dropped 6 bases and J dropped 1; count of bases not matched to a gene: 5. CDR3 region: CASKGGTGNTEAFF. The CDR3 region has the DNA TGTGCCAGCAAAGGTGGGACAGGGAACACTGAAGCTTTCTTT.

The genes are TRBV27 and TRBJ1-5, with D unresolved. The CDR3 consists of 17 residues. Germline V gene data show CDR1 as MNHEY and CDR2 as SMNVEV (reference sequence). Trimming left V 7 bases short and J 0 bases short, with 19 bases between. In DNA, the CDR3 is TGTGCCAGCATGCCCCCTGGTACGGATTATAGCAATCAGCCCCAGCATTTT. Protein: CASMPPGTDYSNQPQHF.

The rearrangement joins TRBV19 to TRBJ2-1; 11 bases align to TRBD1. The length of the CDR3 is 15 residues. CDR1 and CDR2 (germline): LNHDA, SQIVND (reference sequence). The trim removed 8 bases at V and 7 bases at J, leaving 10 bases unmatched. This CDR3 reads CASVEDRGLVNEQFF. CDR3 DNA sequence: TGTGCCAGTGTGGAGGACAGGGGGCTAGTAAATGAGCAGTTCTTC.

The rearrangement joins TRBV6-6 to TRBJ1-5; a weak D match, TRBD1 (5 bases). V dropped 1 base and J dropped 7 bases, with 11 bases sitting between them. The CDR3 spans 14 residues. Germline V gene sequence: CDR1 MNHNY, CDR2 SVGAGI (reference sequence). CDR3 loop: CASSYWGRGQPQHF. CDR3 nucleotides: TGTGCCAGCAGTTACTGGGGACGGGGGCAGCCCCAGCATTTT.

The table lists this clone with a few counts. The chain couples TRBV9 to TRBJ1-1, with 7 positions matching TRBD1. J lost 1 base, V lost 4 bases, and 7 bases had no gene match. The length of the CDR3 is 15 residues. Germline CDR1 and CDR2: SGDLS and YYNGEE. CDR3 sequence: CASSPRQGSNTEAFF. CDR3 bases: TGTGCCAGCAGCCCGAGACAGGGCTCGAACACTGAAGCTTTCTTT.

The sample holds a few counts of this clone. The chain has TRBV7-9 and TRBJ2-7, with D tentatively TRBD1 (6 bases). Germline V lookup: CDR1 SEHNR, CDR2 FQNEAQ (reference sequence). This CDR3 comprises 12 residues. Trimming removed 5 bases from V and 3 bases from J, with 8 bases in between. The CDR3 DNA is TGTGCCAGCAGCCTCAGGGGCTACGAGCAGTACTTC. It yields the protein CASSLRGYEQYF. Combining the CDR3 with reference TRBV7-9 and TRBJ2-7 gives the whole variable domain DTGVSQNPRHKITKRGQNVTFRCDPISEHNRLYWYRQTLGQGPEFLTYFQNEAQLEKSRLLSDRFSAERPKGSFSTLEIQRTEQGDSAMYLCASSLRGYEQYFGPGTRLTVT.

This clone was recorded only once. The V call is TRBV27, the J call TRBJ1-3; weak D call: TRBD1 (5 bases). CDR1 and CDR2 (germline): MNHEY, SMNVEV (reference sequence). Trimming removed 3 bases at V and 2 bases at J, with 11 bases between. CDR3 length: 15 amino acids. Here the CDR3 reads CASSFRGVTGNTIYF. The DNA of the CDR3 is TGTGCCAGCAGTTTTCGAGGGGTCACTGGAAACACCATATATTTT.

The chain combines TRBV4-1 with TRBJ1-1; TRBD1 is a possible D gene (6 bases). Germline V gene data show CDR1 as MGHRA and CDR2 as YSYEKL. The CDR3 length is 16 residues. Trimming took 4 bases from V and 0 from J, leaving 15 bases between them. CDR3 loop: CASSPGGGRVNTEAFF. CDR3 DNA: TGCGCCAGCAGCCCCGGGGGCGGCAGGGTGAACACTGAAGCTTTCTTT.

CDR3 residues: CASSIDLGHLTEAFF. In DNA, the CDR3 is TGTGCCAGTAGTATAGATCTGGGACACCTCACTGAAGCTTTCTTT. The V and J genes are TRBV19 and TRBJ1-1, with D tentatively TRBD1 (6 bases). Trimming cost V 0 bases and J 4 bases, with 12 bases left between them. This CDR3 is built from 15 residues. From germline, CDR1 is LNHDA and CDR2 SQIVND (reference sequence).

V usage is TRBV19 and J usage is TRBJ1-2; D may be TRBD1 (5 bases). Germline V gene data show CDR1 as LNHDA and CDR2 as SQIVND (reference sequence). V lost 7 bases, J lost 4 bases, and 19 bases lay in between. This CDR3 is built from 15 residues. The chain's CDR3 is CASTLGDRTSYGYTF. Here the CDR3 DNA reads TGTGCCAGTACCTTGGGGGATAGAACCTCCTATGGCTACACCTTC.

The chain is built from TRBV7-3 and TRBJ2-1; TRBD2 might be the D (7 bases). Trimming pared 1 base from V and 4 bases from J, leaving 20 bases between. The CDR3 has 18 residues. The V gene's germline CDR1 is SGHTA and CDR2 FQGTGA. CDR3 nucleotides: TGTGCCAGCAGCTTAAGTGCCGGCGGACTAGGGGGGTACAATGAGCAGTTCTTC. It encodes CASSLSAGGLGGYNEQFF.

The rearrangement uses TRBV5-1 and TRBJ2-2; D is undetermined. Germline-derived CDR1 and CDR2 are SGHRS and YFSETQ. The CDR3 sequence is 13 residues long. Trimming took off 9 bases at V and 6 bases at J, with 15 bases between the two ends. CDR3 nucleotide sequence: TGCGCCACCAACGAGGAGTCTCCCGGGGAGCTGTTTTTT. Protein sequence: CATNEESPGELFF.

J is TRBJ2-1 and V is TRBV11-3; the D is unclear. CDR3 length: 14 amino acids. Germline V gene data show CDR1 as SGHNT and CDR2 as YENEEA. The V end was cut by 0 bases, the J end by 9 bases, with 12 bases between. CDR3 sequence reads: CASSLEGGLGEQFF. The CDR3 DNA is TGTGCCAGCAGCTTAGAAGGCGGCCTCGGTGAGCAGTTCTTC.

CDR3 in DNA: TGTGCCAGCAGCGTCAGGGTAACCTACGAGCAGTACTTC. It yields the protein CASSVRVTYEQYF. The chain couples TRBV6-1 to TRBJ2-7; the D gene is possibly TRBD1 (5 bases). The CDR3 length is 13 residues. Per the germline V gene, CDR1 is MNHNS and CDR2 is SASEGT. Trimming took 6 bases from V and 2 from J, leaving 11 bases between them.

This chain links TRBV18 with TRBJ2-7; a weak D match, TRBD2 (5 bases). Trimming pared 4 bases from V and 7 bases from J, leaving 8 bases between. The CDR3 is 11 amino acids. Germline CDR1 is KGHSH and CDR2 is LQKENI. CDR3 loop: CASSQGVEQYF. The CDR3 DNA sequence: TGTGCCAGCTCACAGGGAGTAGAGCAGTACTTC.

V gene TRBV15 combines with J gene TRBJ2-1, with D hard to call. Germline CDR1 is LNHNV and CDR2 is YYDKDF (reference sequence). There are 17 residues in the CDR3. Trimming pared 4 bases from V and 5 bases from J, leaving 21 bases between. CDR3 protein: CATSKSPTGPFDNEQFF. The CDR3 DNA is TGTGCCACCAGCAAATCCCCGACTGGGCCCTTCGACAATGAGCAGTTCTTC.

The J gene is TRBJ1-1, the V gene TRBV5-1; the D gene is possibly TRBD1 (6 bases). CDR1 SGHRS and CDR2 YFSETQ come from the germline V gene. This CDR3 is built from 15 residues. V lost 4 bases and J 0 bases, leaving 13 bases between the germline ends. In DNA, the CDR3 is TGCGCCAGCAGCCCCCGGGACACCATGAACACTGAAGCTTTCTTT. Translating it yields CASSPRDTMNTEAFF.

The chain employs TRBV10-1 and TRBJ2-2; D gene ambiguous. Germline assignment: CDR1 WNHNN and CDR2 SYGVQD (reference sequence). The germline V and J ends were trimmed by 7 bases and 0 bases, with 3 bases remaining between them. The CDR3 extends over 12 amino acids. In DNA, the CDR3 is TGCGCCAGCACCGCGAACACCGGGGAGCTGTTTTTT. It codes for CASTANTGELFF.

The CDR3 sequence is CASRPSTDTQYF. Here the CDR3 DNA reads TGTGCCAGCAGGCCGAGCACAGATACGCAGTATTTT. The J gene is TRBJ2-3, the V gene TRBV6-1, with D unresolved. Trimming cost V 6 bases and J 0 bases, with 4 bases left between them. The CDR3 runs to 12 residues. Germline lookup yields CDR1 MNHNS and CDR2 SASEGT.

The V gene is TRBV5-4, the J gene TRBJ2-3; TRBD2 matches at 10 bases. V lost 0 bases to trimming and J lost 3 bases; unmatched junction nucleotides: 4. Germline CDR1 SGHNT, CDR2 YYREEE (reference sequence). CDR3 size: 16 residues. CDR3 loop: CASSLGLAGPTDTQYF. The DNA for the CDR3 is TGTGCCAGCAGCTTGGGACTAGCGGGTCCTACAGATACGCAGTATTTT.